This record covers a single T cell receptor (beta chain). The sample originates from a study of shared clonotypes between healthy human individuals. The wider study: With ages of 18 to 49, the donors were a couple of women and three men.

The naive CD8 subset, CD45RO-negative cells positively selected for CCR7, excluded terminally differentiated effector memory CD45RA+ cells. CDR1 SGHAT and CDR2 FQNNGV come from the germline V gene. The V end was cut by 3 bases, the J end by 2 bases, with 11 bases between. The CDR3 length is 14 residues. TCRdb's copy holds only in-frame clones and misses some; the assay was immunoSEQ multiplex PCR. The table lists 660,000 or so clones, about 96% of them singletons. This chain joins TRBV11-2 and TRBJ2-7; unclear D gene. Material for sequencing was naive CD8+ T cells sorted from blood. This receptor was taken from a woman in her 30s in good health. The CDR3 sequence is CASSFGNSPYEQYF. The CDR3 region has the DNA TGTGCCAGCAGCTTTGGTAACAGCCCCTACGAGCAGTACTTC.